This T cell receptor (beta chain) appears in the sequencing data of a study of T cells in Graves' hyperthyroidism and ophthalmopathy. In the study overall: Peripheral blood was drawn at first diagnosis, prior to all treatment. Study observations and caveats: Clonotypes that were expanded in thyroid above 0.001 mostly appeared in blood too.

This clonotype appeared many times. Its specificity is unknown. Diagnoses were made from clinical symptoms, serum measures (thyroxine and TRAb), thyroid ultrasound and orbital computed tomography. The TCR beta CDR3 regions underwent amplification using RNA transcripts as the source. With the HTBI primer set, the TCR CDR3 went through a first round of RT-PCR. One entry per CDR3 protein results from TCRdb running MiXCR on the multiplex PCR reads. The data hold about 59,000 distinct CDR3 sequences, with approximately 53% observed a single time. The CDR3 is made up of 13 amino acids. J lost 5 bases, V lost 4 bases, and 3 bases had no gene match. The germline V gene encodes CDR1 SEHNR and CDR2 FQNEAQ (reference sequence).

The receptor was isolated from a woman between 55 and 75 years old with Graves' ophthalmopathy. The rearrangement joins TRBV7-9 to TRBJ2-5; 8 bases are a match to TRBD1. The sequenced sample consisted of blood. CDR3 sequence (DNA): TGTGCCAGCAGCTCGACAGGGGTTGAGACCCAGTACTTC. Its protein product is CASSSTGVETQYF. The entire variable domain, with the rest obtained from reference TRBV7-9 and TRBJ2-5, is as follows: DTGVSQNPRHKITKRGQNVTFRCDPISEHNRLYWYRQTLGQGPEFLTYFQNEAQLEKSRLLSDRFSAERPKGSFSTLEIQRTEQGDSAMYLCASSSTGVETQYFGPGTRLLVL.